A single sample is the source of the 17 T cell receptor beta chains below, sequenced in a study of T cell responses to AZD1222 COVID-19 vaccine. Clones were read by immunoSEQ multiplex PCR, and TCRdb kept only the in-frame ones, dropping some. The data show about 140,000 clones, less than 95% seen once. Sample: peripheral blood, taken on day 0 of AZD1222 vaccination. These receptors originate from an adult in good health.

The rearrangement links TRBV5-1 to TRBJ1-1; 7 bases fit TRBD1. Trimming took 2 bases from V and 5 from J; bases not matched to a gene: 9. The CDR3 is 15 residues long. Germline CDR1 reads SGHRS; CDR2 reads YFSETQ. CDR3 in amino acids: CASSLTSGGATEAFF. The DNA for the CDR3 is TGCGCCAGCAGCTTAACTTCAGGGGGGGCAACTGAAGCTTTCTTT.

The chain combines TRBV27 with TRBJ2-3, with 8 bases aligning to TRBD2. Looked up from germline, CDR1 is MNHEY and CDR2 is SMNVEV (reference sequence). The CDR3 totals 14 residues. The V and J ends lost 5 bases and 5 bases, in that order; junction bases with no gene match: 6. CDR3 loop: CASSILAGGDTQYF. The CDR3 DNA sequence: TGTGCCAGCAGTATTCTAGCGGGTGGAGATACGCAGTATTTT.

The chain links TRBV10-3 to TRBJ2-3, with D possibly being TRBD1 (6 bases). The CDR3 loop spans 12 amino acids. Germline V CDR1 and CDR2: ENHRY, SYGVKD. The V end was cut by 6 bases, the J end by 6 bases, with 10 bases between. DNA for the CDR3: TGTGCCATCAGCCAGGGGCCCGATACGCAGTATTTT. This gives the protein CAISQGPDTQYF.

J is TRBJ1-1 and V is TRBV30; 8 bases fit TRBD1. Germline assignment: CDR1 GTSNPN and CDR2 SVGIG (reference sequence). J lost 4 bases, V lost 1 base, and 2 bases had no gene match. The CDR3 length is 13 residues. CDR3 in amino acids: CAWSGQGATEAFF. The CDR3 DNA follows: TGTGCCTGGAGTGGGCAGGGGGCCACTGAAGCTTTCTTT.

The rearrangement joins TRBV4-3 to TRBJ2-7; tentative D call: TRBD2 (6 bases). The CDR3 extends over 15 amino acids. V was clipped by 0 bases and J by 2 bases, with 11 bases between them. Germline V gene data show CDR1 as LGHNA and CDR2 as YSLEER. CDR3 sequence reads: CASSQDRREPYEQYF. CDR3 in DNA: TGCGCCAGCAGCCAAGATAGACGGGAGCCCTACGAGCAGTACTTC.

This chain uses TRBV11-2 with TRBJ2-7; 9 positions agree with TRBD1. This CDR3 has 15 residues. The J segment lost 5 bases and the V segment lost 2 bases, leaving 7 bases of the junction unmatched. CDR1 and CDR2 (germline): SGHAT, FQNNGV. CDR3 residues: CASSLLGDRAHEQYF. The CDR3 DNA is TGTGCCAGCAGCTTATTAGGGGACAGGGCCCACGAGCAGTACTTC. Based on the CDR3 plus reference TRBV11-2 and TRBJ2-7, the full variable domain is EAGVAQSPRYKIIEKRQSVAFWCNPISGHATLYWYQQILGQGPKLLIQFQNNGVVDDSQLPKDRFSAERLKGVDSTLKIQPAKLEDSAVYLCASSLLGDRAHEQYFGPGTRLTVT.

The CDR3 loop reads CASTLAGSYGYTF. CDR3 in DNA: TGTGCCAGCACATTGGCAGGATCCTATGGCTACACCTTC. V usage is TRBV6-6 and J usage is TRBJ1-2, with D uncertain. V shed 7 bases and J shed 4 bases, with 13 bases lying between them. The CDR3 sequence is 13 residues long. Germline V lookup: CDR1 MNHNY, CDR2 SVGAGI (reference sequence).

The chain uses TRBV28 and TRBJ1-1, with D possibly being TRBD1 (5 bases). The CDR3 loop spans 14 amino acids. Germline-derived CDR1 and CDR2 are MDHEN and SYDVKM. The ends were cut back, 5 bases at V and 1 base at J, with 11 bases in the middle. CDR3 residues: CASSGPDRNTEAFF. CDR3 sequence (DNA): TGTGCCAGCAGTGGGCCCGACAGGAACACTGAAGCTTTCTTT.

This chain joins TRBV10-3 and TRBJ1-2; 7 bases map to TRBD1. This CDR3 is 15 amino acids long. V was clipped by 4 bases and J by 4 bases; unmatched bases: 9. Germline V CDR1 and CDR2: ENHRY, SYGVKD. The CDR3 region has the DNA TGTGCCATCAGTGGGGGGAGACAGGGAACCTATGGCTACACCTTC. Its translation: CAISGGRQGTYGYTF.

The V call is TRBV7-9, the J call TRBJ1-5; 8 positions match TRBD1. After removal of 1 base from V and 0 bases from J, the junction contained 11 bases not matched to a gene. Germline V gene sequence: CDR1 SEHNR, CDR2 FQNEAQ (reference sequence). The CDR3 length is 19 residues. In DNA, the CDR3 is TGTGCCAGCAGCTTAGGCAGGACAGGGAACAGAGGTAGCAATCAGCCCCAGCATTTT. Translated, it gives CASSLGRTGNRGSNQPQHF.

The chain joins TRBV3-1 (or the pseudogene TRBV3-2) to TRBJ1-1; perhaps TRBD1 as D (5 bases). The CDR3 has 14 amino acids. Trimming took 4 bases from V and 5 from J, leaving 14 bases between them. Germline V gene sequence: CDR1 LGHDT, CDR2 YNNKEL (reference sequence). CDR3 residues: CASSLQGGGTEAFF. CDR3 bases: TGTGCCAGCAGCCTCCAGGGCGGAGGGACTGAAGCTTTCTTT.

The CDR3 DNA follows: TGTGCCACCCGTATCAAAGGGTCGAGGGCTTTCTTT. Protein: CATRIKGSRAFF. The chain links TRBV6-5 to TRBJ1-1; D is ambiguous. Trimming left V 10 bases short and J 11 bases short, with 20 bases between. Germline CDR1 MNHEY, CDR2 SVGAGI. This CDR3 region has 12 residues.

This clone has only one observation. This chain joins TRBV11-2 and TRBJ2-5; unclear D gene. This CDR3 has 18 residues. The V end lost 5 bases, the J end lost 2 bases, and 24 bases lay between the germline ends. Germline CDR1 reads SGHAT; CDR2 reads FQNNGV. As DNA, the CDR3 is TGTGCCAGCAGCCCTCAGTTGGCGGCACTGAAGTGGCAAGAGACCCAGTACTTC. Amino acid sequence: CASSPQLAALKWQETQYF.

The chain employs TRBV30 and TRBJ2-7, with D possibly matching TRBD2 (6 bases). Germline V gene sequence: CDR1 GTSNPN, CDR2 SVGIG (reference sequence). V lost 1 base, J lost 2 bases, and 15 bases lay in between. There are 15 residues in the CDR3. The CDR3 nucleotides read TGTGCCTGGAGTGCCCCTCGGAGGGCAACCTACGAGCAGTACTTC. Residues: CAWSAPRRATYEQYF. Supplemented by reference TRBV30 and TRBJ2-7, the full variable domain reads SQTIHQWPATLVQPVGSPLSLECTVEGTSNPNLYWYRQAAGRGLQLLFYSVGIGQISSEVPQNLSASRPQDRQFILSSKKLLLSDSGFYLCAWSAPRRATYEQYFGPGTRLTVT.

This clone was observed a handful of times. The genes are TRBV6-4 and TRBJ1-6; unclear D gene. CDR1 is MRHNA and CDR2 is SNTAGT in the germline V gene. V was trimmed by 2 bases and J by 7 bases, leaving 9 bases between them. This CDR3 region has 14 residues. CDR3 in amino acids: CASSDTGANSPLHF. CDR3 bases: TGTGCCAGCAGTGACACCGGCGCCAATTCACCCCTCCACTTT.

The CDR3 loop reads CATSRETLSGYTF. The CDR3 region has the DNA TGTGCCACCAGCAGGGAGACCCTTTCTGGCTACACCTTC. This chain uses TRBV15 with TRBJ1-2; no definite D call. The CDR3 totals 13 residues. Germline CDR1 is LNHNV and CDR2 is YYDKDF (reference sequence). Trimming took 3 bases from V and 7 from J, leaving 12 bases between them.

V gene TRBV27 combines with J gene TRBJ1-2; maybe TRBD1 (5 bases). The ends were cut back, 2 bases at V and 8 bases at J, with 9 bases in the middle. Germline V gene lookup returns CDR1 MNHEY and CDR2 SMNVEV (reference sequence). The CDR3 loop spans 12 amino acids. The CDR3 DNA reads TGTGCCAGCAGTTTAGGGGGGAACGGCTACACCTTC. Translation gives CASSLGGNGYTF.